This T cell receptor (beta chain) was retrieved from a study of T-cell reconstitution after alpha-beta-depleted transplantation in children. Regarding the study as a whole: T-cell numbers and diversity one year post-transplant derived largely from freshly generated T cells. It was surviving recipient T cells and thymic progenitors that gave some patients high TCRbeta diversity at day 60. After transplant, at about two months, alpha-beta T cells were reportedly derived from several hundred expanded graft clones.

This clonotype was recorded a few times. Its antigen is unknown. CDR3 size: 14 residues. Germline-derived CDR1 and CDR2 are SGHTA and FQGNSA. The junction had 8 bases not matched to a gene; V was cut back by 6 bases and J by 4 bases. Molecular barcoding with unique molecular identifiers was used for the TCRbeta library. TCRdb processed the PCR reads anew with MiXCR; each CDR3 protein has one entry. The sample includes about 510,000 distinct CDR3 sequences, roughly 10% of them seen just once. The sequenced sample was PBMCs, mostly from graft donor cells, obtained 180 days after TCRalphabeta/CD19-depleted stem cell transplant. V usage is TRBV7-2 and J usage is TRBJ1-1, with 7 bases matching TRBD1. The sequence was obtained from a female patient between 2 and 15 years old who had a stem cell transplant for aplastic anemia, so the T cells may come from the graft donor. CDR3 sequence reads: CASSLQGIGTEAFF. The CDR3 DNA sequence: TGTGCCAGCAGTTTACAGGGGATAGGCACTGAAGCTTTCTTT. Full variable domain (rest looked up from reference TRBV7-2 and TRBJ1-1): GAGVSQSPSNKVTEKGKDVELRCDPISGHTALYWYRQSLGQGLEFLIYFQGNSAPDKSGLPSDRFSAERTGGSVSTLTIQRTQQEDSAVYLCASSLQGIGTEAFFGQGTRLTVV.